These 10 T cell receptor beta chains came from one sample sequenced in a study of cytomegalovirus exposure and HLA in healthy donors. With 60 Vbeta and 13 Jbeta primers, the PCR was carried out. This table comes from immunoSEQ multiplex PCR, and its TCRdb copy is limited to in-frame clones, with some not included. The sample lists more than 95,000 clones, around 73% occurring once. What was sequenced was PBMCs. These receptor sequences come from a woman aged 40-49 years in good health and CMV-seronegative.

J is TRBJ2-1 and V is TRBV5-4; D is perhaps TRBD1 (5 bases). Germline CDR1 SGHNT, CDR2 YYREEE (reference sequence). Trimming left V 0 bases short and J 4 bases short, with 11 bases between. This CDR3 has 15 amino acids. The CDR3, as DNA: TGTGCCAGCAGCTTGGATCCTAGGGGTTACAATGAGCAGTTCTTC. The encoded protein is CASSLDPRGYNEQFF.

CDR3 nucleotide sequence: TGCGCCAGCAGCCATGCGGGACTAGCGGGAGCGGTTGAGCAGTTCTTC. It codes for CASSHAGLAGAVEQFF. V and J are TRBV4-1 and TRBJ2-1; TRBD2 matches 14 bases. Germline V gene data show CDR1 as MGHRA and CDR2 as YSYEKL. CDR3 length: 16 residues. The V gene end was trimmed by 3 bases and the J gene end by 9 bases; junction bases not matched to a gene: 7.

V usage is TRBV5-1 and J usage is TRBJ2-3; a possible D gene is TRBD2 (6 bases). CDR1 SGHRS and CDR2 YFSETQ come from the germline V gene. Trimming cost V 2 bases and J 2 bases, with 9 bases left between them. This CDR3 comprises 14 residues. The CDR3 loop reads CASSLREDTDTQYF. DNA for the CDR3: TGCGCCAGCAGCTTAAGGGAGGACACAGATACGCAGTATTTT.

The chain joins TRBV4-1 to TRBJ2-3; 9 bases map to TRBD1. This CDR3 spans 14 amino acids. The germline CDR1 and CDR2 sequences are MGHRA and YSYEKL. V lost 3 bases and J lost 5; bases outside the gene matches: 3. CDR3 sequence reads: CASSHLTGGDTQYF. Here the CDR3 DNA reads TGCGCCAGCAGCCATCTGACAGGGGGAGATACGCAGTATTTT.

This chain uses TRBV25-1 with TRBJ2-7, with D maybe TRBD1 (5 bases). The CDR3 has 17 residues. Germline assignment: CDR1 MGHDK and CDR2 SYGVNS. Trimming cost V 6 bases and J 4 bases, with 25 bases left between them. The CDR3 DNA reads TGTGCCAGCAGGGGCCTCATTGGTCAGGGTGTGGGGTACGAGCAGTACTTC. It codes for CASRGLIGQGVGYEQYF.

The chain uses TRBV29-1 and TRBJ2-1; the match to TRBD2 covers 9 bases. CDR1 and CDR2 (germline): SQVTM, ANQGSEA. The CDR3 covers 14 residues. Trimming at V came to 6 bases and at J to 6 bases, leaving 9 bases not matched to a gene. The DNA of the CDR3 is TGCAGCGTCACCGGGACTAGCCGCATCAATGAGCAGTTCTTC. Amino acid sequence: CSVTGTSRINEQFF.

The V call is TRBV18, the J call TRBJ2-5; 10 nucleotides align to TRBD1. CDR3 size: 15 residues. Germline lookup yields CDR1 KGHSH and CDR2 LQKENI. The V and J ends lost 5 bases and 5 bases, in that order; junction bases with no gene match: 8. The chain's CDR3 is CASSKDRGLEETQYF. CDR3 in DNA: TGTGCCAGCTCAAAAGACAGGGGGCTGGAGGAGACCCAGTACTTC.

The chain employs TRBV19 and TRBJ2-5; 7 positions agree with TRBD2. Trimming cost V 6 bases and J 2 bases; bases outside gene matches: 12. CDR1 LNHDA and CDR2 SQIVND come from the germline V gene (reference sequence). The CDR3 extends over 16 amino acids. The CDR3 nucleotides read TGTGCCAGTAGCGTGACTAGCTTAGGGTATCAAGAGACCCAGTACTTC. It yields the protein CASSVTSLGYQETQYF.

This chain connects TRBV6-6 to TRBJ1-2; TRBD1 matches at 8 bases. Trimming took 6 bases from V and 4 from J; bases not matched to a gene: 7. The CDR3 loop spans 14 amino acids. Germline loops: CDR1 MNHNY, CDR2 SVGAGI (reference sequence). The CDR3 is CASRQPTGVYGYTF. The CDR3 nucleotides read TGTGCCAGCAGACAACCGACAGGGGTCTATGGCTACACCTTC.

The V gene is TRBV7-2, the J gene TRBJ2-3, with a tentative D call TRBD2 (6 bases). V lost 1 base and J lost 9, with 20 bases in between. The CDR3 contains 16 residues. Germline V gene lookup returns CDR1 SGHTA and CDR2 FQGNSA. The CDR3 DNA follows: TGTGCCAGCAGCTTAGAGGGTAGCGGAAAGATACGGACGCAGTATTTT. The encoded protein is CASSLEGSGKIRTQYF.